This passage covers 12 T cell receptor beta chains from one sample sequenced in a study of OX40 agonist ivuxolimab in advanced cancers. Libraries were prepared by immunoSEQ multiplex PCR; TCRdb keeps only in-frame clonotypes and omits some of them. Seen here are 77,000 or so clones, around nine tenths observed once, and the top ten hold approximately 0.39%. The material was CD4+ or CD8+ T cells sorted from blood, obtained in a trial of the OX40 agonist ivuxolimab. Every receptor here comes from an adult with an advanced solid tumor such as melanoma, head and neck, liver or kidney cancer.

This chain links TRBV2 with TRBJ2-2; TRBD2 aligns across 15 bases. With 6 bases clipped from V and 8 bases from J, the junction kept 1 base outside the gene matches. Germline CDR1 SNHLY, CDR2 FYNNEI. This CDR3 is 14 amino acids long. The CDR3 DNA sequence: TGTGCCAGCAGAGGACTAGCGGGAGGGGGGGAGCTGTTTTTT. This sequence encodes CASRGLAGGGELFF.

The CDR3 bases are TGTGCCAGCAGCTTGAGAGGGCTTGGGGGCACAGATACGCAGTATTTT. Translated: CASSLRGLGGTDTQYF. The chain has TRBV5-6 and TRBJ2-3, with D possibly matching TRBD2 (5 bases). The germline gives CDR1 SGHDT, CDR2 YYEEEE. This CDR3 contains 16 residues. The V and J ends lost 1 base and 1 base respectively, with 13 bases between them.

This chain connects TRBV10-3 to TRBJ1-2; maybe TRBD1 (5 bases). Trimming removed 4 bases from V and 4 bases from J, with 10 bases in between. Germline-derived CDR1 and CDR2 are ENHRY and SYGVKD. CDR3 length: 13 residues. The DNA of the CDR3 is TGTGCCATCAGTGGTGAGGGGACCTATGGCTACACCTTC. It specifies CAISGEGTYGYTF.

The V and J genes are TRBV29-1 and TRBJ2-7; the D gene is possibly TRBD1 (7 bases). CDR1 and CDR2 from the germline V gene are SQVTM and ANQGSEA. Trimming removed 1 base at V and 7 bases at J, with 17 bases between. The CDR3 has 14 amino acids. The DNA for the CDR3 is TGCAGCGTTGAAGGACAGGGAGGAATCGGTGAGCAGTACTTC. Encoded protein: CSVEGQGGIGEQYF.

This clone was found a few times. The chain combines TRBV30 with TRBJ1-1; TRBD1 matches 8 bases. From germline, CDR1 is GTSNPN and CDR2 SVGIG (reference sequence). The CDR3 is made up of 14 amino acids. Losses at the gene ends were 1 base for V and 1 base for J; bases not matched to a gene: 2. The CDR3 DNA is TGTGCCTGGAGTGGGGACAGGAAGAACACTGAAGCTTTCTTT. It codes for CAWSGDRKNTEAFF.

The gene calls are TRBV4-2 and TRBJ2-2; weak D call: TRBD1 (7 bases). CDR1 is LGHNA, CDR2 YNFKEQ, per germline. Trimming removed 0 bases from V and 5 bases from J, with 16 bases in between. The CDR3 spans 17 residues. CDR3 loop: CASSQDNYAGGTGELFF. The DNA of the CDR3 is TGTGCCAGCAGCCAAGACAATTATGCAGGGGGGACCGGGGAGCTGTTTTTT.

The genes are TRBV7-3 and TRBJ2-3; the match to TRBD2 covers 14 bases. With 5 bases clipped from V and 2 bases from J, the junction kept 9 bases outside the gene matches. There are 18 residues in the CDR3. Germline V CDR1 and CDR2: SGHTA, FQGTGA. CDR3 sequence: CASSPRLAGGPLTDTQYF. The CDR3 DNA is TGTGCCAGCAGCCCTCGACTAGCGGGGGGGCCCCTCACAGATACGCAGTATTTT.

This clone occurred once. The J gene is TRBJ1-1, the V gene TRBV28, with 9 nucleotides matching TRBD1. The CDR3 covers 12 residues. Germline CDR1 is MDHEN and CDR2 is SYDVKM. J was trimmed by 11 bases and V by 4 bases; bases with no gene match: 5. CDR3 loop: CASSSSDRGAFF. As DNA, the CDR3 is TGTGCCAGCAGTTCTTCCGACAGGGGGGCTTTCTTT. Based on the CDR3 plus reference TRBV28 and TRBJ1-1, the full variable domain is DVKVTQSSRYLVKRTGEKVFLECVQDMDHENMFWYRQDPGLGLRLIYFSYDVKMKEKGDIPEGYSVSREKKERFSLILESASTNQTSMYLCASSSSDRGAFFGQGTRLTVV.

Of note for this clone: Compared with germline, one end of the junction differs, possibly owing to a read error. This chain joins TRBV7-6 and TRBJ2-1; TRBD2 agrees at 11 bases. This CDR3 has 15 amino acids. Germline CDR1 is SGHVS and CDR2 is FNYEAQ. Here the CDR3 DNA reads TGTGCCAGCAGCCTAGCGGGGGGATATTACAATGAGCAGTTCTTC. Translated: CASSLAGGYYNEQFF.

The chain joins TRBV11-2 to TRBJ2-5, with 7 bases aligning to TRBD2. TRBJ2-7 explains the end of the DNA better; the J call may be wrong. The CDR3 spans 16 residues. Germline V lookup: CDR1 SGHAT, CDR2 FQNNGV. CDR3 coding DNA: TGTGCCAGCAGCCCCCTCGGTAGCGGGCGATCCTACGAGCAGTACTTC. It encodes CASSPLGSGRSYEQYF.

The rearrangement links TRBV6-6 to TRBJ2-5; D unclear. Germline V gives CDR1 MNHNY, CDR2 SVGAGI (reference sequence). The V end was cut by 6 bases, the J end by 5 bases, with 10 bases between. There are 12 residues in the CDR3. The CDR3 DNA sequence: TGTGCCAGCAGCCTAGACGGGGAGACCCAGTACTTC. Encoded protein: CASSLDGETQYF.

The chain carries TRBV7-2 and TRBJ1-2; D is ambiguous. Per germline, CDR1 SGHTA and CDR2 FQGNSA. The CDR3 length is 15 residues. V was clipped by 5 bases and J by 0 bases, with 13 bases between them. The CDR3 DNA sequence: TGTGCCAGCAGCCCGAGTGGACGGTCTAACTATGGCTACACCTTC. The encoded protein is CASSPSGRSNYGYTF.